These T cell receptor beta chains were read from a single sample in a study of T cell clones after liver transplantation. The repertoire was sequenced with immunoSEQ multiplex PCR; TCRdb's copy has only in-frame clones and lacks some. The sample carries about 74,000 clones, 75% to 85% recorded once. Source: CD4+ T cells from blood, taken before liver transplant. These receptors came from a human donor who received a liver transplant. Both conserved end residues are part of each CDR3. Fields, in order: J gene, D gene, V gene, clone size, CDR3 protein, CDR3 DNA. A D gene is named only where the DNA matches it firmly. Clone size, where shown, is once, few, many, or a class for clones that have expanded.

>TRBJ2-1|TRBD1|TRBV5-4|-
CASSSRTGVNEQFF
TGTGCCAGCAGCAGCCGGACAGGTGTCAATGAGCAGTTCTTC
>TRBJ2-2|-|TRBV6-6|-
CASSYTARGELFF
TGTGCCAGCAGTTACACAGCTAGGGGGGAGCTGTTTTTT
>TRBJ2-1|-|TRBV5-1|-
CASSLDLRTSSYNEQFF
TGCGCCAGCAGCTTGGATCTGAGGACGAGCTCCTACAATGAGCAGTTCTTC
>TRBJ2-1|-|TRBV7-8|-
CASSLEWGYNEQFF
TGTGCCAGCAGCTTAGAGTGGGGTTACAATGAGCAGTTCTTC
>TRBJ2-7|TRBD2|TRBV7-2|-
CASSSDLAGGAEQYF
TGTGCCAGCAGCTCCGACTTAGCCGGGGGGGCCGAGCAGTACTTC
>TRBJ1-2|TRBD1|TRBV9|-
CASSPGGRGGYTF
TGTGCCAGCAGCCCAGGGGGGCGTGGGGGCTACACCTTC
>TRBJ2-1|-|TRBV5-1|-
CVSSPPLTRNEQFF
TGCGTCAGCAGCCCCCCCCTAACTAGAAATGAGCAGTTCTTC
>TRBJ2-3|TRBD2|TRBV5-6|-
CASSGARGLAGDTDTQYF
TGTGCCAGCAGCGGGGCCCGGGGGCTAGCGGGAGACACAGATACGCAGTATTTT
>TRBJ1-5|-|TRBV4-3|-
CASSQDLRRNQPQHF
TGCGCCAGCAGCCAAGATTTACGCAGGAATCAGCCCCAGCATTTT
>TRBJ1-1|-|TRBV7-9|-
CASSLMGLNTEAFF
TGTGCCAGCAGCTTGATGGGTTTGAACACTGAAGCTTTCTTT
>TRBJ1-1|TRBD1|TRBV11-2|-
CASSLKEGAGAEAFF
TGTGCCAGCAGCTTAAAGGAGGGGGCTGGGGCTGAAGCTTTCTTT
>TRBJ2-7|-|TRBV19|-
CASSMQGGRPVYEQYF
TGTGCCAGTAGTATGCAAGGGGGGCGGCCCGTCTACGAGCAGTACTTC
>TRBJ2-5|TRBD1|TRBV7-2|-
CASSLQDRGRVPRGTQYF
TGTGCCAGCAGCTTACAGGACAGGGGGCGCGTCCCCCGAGGGACCCAGTACTTC
>TRBJ2-1|TRBD2|TRBV4-1|-
CASSQQGLVAYNEQFF
TGCGCCAGCAGCCAACAAGGACTAGTTGCCTACAATGAGCAGTTCTTC
>TRBJ2-7|-|TRBV6-6|-
CASSYEGGPYEQYF
TGTGCCAGCAGTTACGAAGGGGGACCCTACGAGCAGTACTTC
>TRBJ1-1|TRBD1|TRBV11-2|-
CASSLDDRASVEAFF
TGTGCCAGCAGCTTAGATGACAGGGCCTCGGTGGAAGCTTTCTTT
>TRBJ2-2|TRBD1|TRBV11-3|-
CASSFKRQGSIFTGELFF
TGTGCCAGCAGCTTTAAAAGACAGGGATCCATCTTCACCGGGGAGCTGTTTTTT
>TRBJ2-7|-|TRBV5-4|-
CASSLEYGGEHEQYF
TGTGCCAGCAGCTTGGAATATGGCGGGGAACACGAGCAGTACTTC
>TRBJ2-2|TRBD1|TRBV5-1|few
CASSRDRGHGGELFF
TGCGCCAGCAGCCGGGACAGGGGGCATGGCGGGGAGCTGTTTTTT
>TRBJ2-7|-|TRBV5-1|-
CASSLVPGPTYEQYF
TGCGCCAGCAGCTTGGTGCCGGGACCTACCTACGAGCAGTACTTC
>TRBJ2-5|TRBD1|TRBV7-2|-
CASSWGQQETQYF
TGTGCCAGCAGCTGGGGACAGCAAGAGACCCAGTACTTC
>TRBJ2-5|-|TRBV5-1|once
CASSPDYGEETQYF
TGCGCCAGCAGCCCGGACTATGGGGAAGAGACCCAGTACTTC
>TRBJ1-1|TRBD1|TRBV7-2|-
CASSRSGGGPEAFF
TGTGCCAGCAGCCGGTCAGGGGGAGGACCTGAAGCTTTCTTT
>TRBJ1-1|-|TRBV7-2|-
CASSLEVNTEAFF
TGTGCCAGCAGCTTAGAGGTGAACACTGAAGCTTTCTTT
>TRBJ2-1|TRBD2|TRBV11-2|-
CASSLGGSSYNEQFF
TGTGCCAGCAGCTTGGGCGGGAGCTCCTACAATGAGCAGTTCTTC
>TRBJ2-2|-|TRBV28|-
CANSRGLGRGSGELFF
TGTGCCAACTCGCGGGGACTCGGACGGGGATCCGGGGAGCTGTTTTTT
>TRBJ2-5|TRBD2|TRBV4-1|-
CASSLTSGLFYPQETQYF
TGCGCCAGCAGCTTGACTAGCGGGCTCTTCTACCCCCAAGAGACCCAGTACTTC
>TRBJ2-7|-|TRBV5-1|few
CASCLGSFPYEQYF
TGCGCCAGCTGCCTTGGGAGCTTCCCCTACGAGCAGTACTTC
>TRBJ2-2|-|TRBV5-1|-
CASSLGLTGELFF
TGCGCCAGCAGCTTGGGTCTCACCGGGGAGCTGTTTTTT
>TRBJ2-1|TRBD2|TRBV27|-
CASSFLGSSGSPYNEQFF
TGTGCCAGCAGTTTTTTAGGGTCTAGCGGGAGCCCCTACAATGAGCAGTTCTTC
>TRBJ2-7|TRBD2|TRBV28|-
CATRLAGVGEQYF
TGTGCCACAAGACTAGCGGGAGTTGGCGAGCAGTACTTC
>TRBJ1-4|-|TRBV7-2|few
CASSLSQGGSEKLFF
TGTGCCAGCAGCTTAAGTCAGGGAGGGAGTGAAAAACTGTTTTTT
>TRBJ1-1|TRBD1|TRBV11-2|-
CASSPRQGRSEAFF
TGTGCCAGCAGCCCCCGACAGGGACGGAGTGAAGCTTTCTTT
>TRBJ2-3|TRBD1|TRBV19|-
CASRDRGRQDTQYF
TGTGCCAGCCGGGACAGGGGGCGCCAAGATACGCAGTATTTT
>TRBJ2-7|-|TRBV4-3|-
CASSQDGRRSSYEQYF
TGCGCCAGCAGCCAAGATGGCAGGCGCAGCTCCTACGAGCAGTACTTC
>TRBJ2-1|TRBD2|TRBV7-2|-
CASSFLGLASYEQFF
TGTGCCAGCAGCTTCCTTGGACTAGCGAGCTATGAGCAGTTCTTC
>TRBJ2-1|TRBD2|TRBV28|-
CASSSLLAVGSYNEQFF
TGTGCCAGCAGCTCTCTTCTAGCGGTCGGTTCCTACAATGAGCAGTTCTTC
>TRBJ2-3|TRBD2|TRBV5-4|-
CASSLSKGLAGQYF
TGTGCCAGCAGCTTATCTAAGGGACTAGCGGGGCAGTATTTT
>TRBJ1-3|-|TRBV7-8|once
CASSSGGATGLTGNTIYF
TGTGCCAGCAGCTCCGGTGGTGCTACGGGGCTCACTGGAAACACCATATATTTT
>TRBJ1-1|-|TRBV4-1|-
CASSQVGTANTEAFF
TGCGCCAGCAGCCAAGTTGGGACCGCGAACACTGAAGCTTTCTTT
>TRBJ1-1|-|TRBV11-2|-
CASSFEGTYEAFF
TGTGCCAGCAGCTTTGAGGGGACCTATGAAGCTTTCTTT
>TRBJ2-3|-|TRBV7-2|few
CASSLGGVGGIAQYF
TGTGCCAGCAGCTTAGGCGGAGTTGGGGGAATTGCGCAGTATTTT
>TRBJ1-4|-|TRBV5-1|-
CASSTDPGATNEKLFF
TGCGCCAGCAGCACAGATCCGGGGGCAACTAATGAAAAACTGTTTTTT
>TRBJ1-1|TRBD1|TRBV18|-
CASSPKTGRQNTEAFF
TGTGCCAGCTCACCGAAGACAGGGAGGCAGAACACTGAAGCTTTCTTT
>TRBJ2-5|-|TRBV5-1|-
CASSLGRTQETQYF
TGCGCCAGCAGCTTGGGACGGACCCAAGAGACCCAGTACTTC
>TRBJ1-1|TRBD1|TRBV30|few
CAWRATWGQPEAFF
TGTGCCTGGAGGGCTACATGGGGACAGCCTGAAGCTTTCTTT
>TRBJ2-2|TRBD1|TRBV5-1|once
CASSYGQEDTGELFF
TGCGCCAGCAGCTATGGACAGGAGGACACCGGGGAGCTGTTTTTT
>TRBJ2-7|-|TRBV28|-
CASSLLAGGRSTKQYF
TGTGCCAGCAGTTTACTAGCTGGAGGACGGTCTACGAAGCAGTACTTC
>TRBJ2-2|-|TRBV5-4|-
CASSFGQKNTGELFF
TGTGCCAGCAGCTTTGGGCAGAAAAACACCGGGGAGCTGTTTTTT
>TRBJ1-1|-|TRBV18|-
CASSPQRGGTEAFF
TGTGCCAGCTCACCACAGAGGGGCGGCACTGAAGCTTTCTTT
>TRBJ2-2|-|TRBV7-6|few
CASSARNPGELFF
TGTGCCAGCAGCGCTAGGAATCCCGGGGAGCTGTTTTTT
>TRBJ2-5|-|TRBV4-1|-
CASSQDMSVETQYF
TGCGCCAGCAGCCAAGATATGAGCGTAGAGACCCAGTACTTC
>TRBJ2-5|TRBD1|TRBV7-9|few
CASSPQGAETQYF
TGTGCCAGCAGCCCGCAGGGGGCAGAGACCCAGTACTTC